This record concerns one T cell receptor (beta chain) sequence. The antigen remains undetermined. The data are from a study of CXCR3-negative and CXCR3-positive naive CD8 T cells. Study-wide results and limits: TRB CDR3s of CXCR3-positive naive cells were more hydrophobic than those of CXCR3-negative naive cells.

The libraries of TRB cDNA were prepared using 5' RACE with UMI labels. TCRdb reprocessed the 5' RACE reads, keeping one entry per CDR3 protein, no DNA. The listing contains around 50,000 distinct CDR3 sequences. Germline V CDR1 and CDR2: DFQATT, SNEGSKA (reference sequence). This CDR3 spans 13 amino acids. Sequencing input: naive CXCR3+ CD8+ T cells from blood. This sample's subset: CD45RO-CCR7+CD27+CD95- naive CD8+ T cells expressing CXCR3 (TNR3+). The chain uses TRBV20-1 and TRBJ2-7; TCRdb's D call, TRBD1, is unchecked because there is no DNA. The TCR originated in a human donor in good health. Some clones in this sample may be carry-over from other donors' samples. This CDR3 reads CSASGDRDYEQYF.